This T cell receptor (beta chain) stems from a study of response to subunit inactivated influenza vaccine. J gave up 7 bases and V 7 bases, and 12 bases lay outside the gene matches. Germline CDR1 reads MNHEY; CDR2 reads SVGEGT. This CDR3 comprises 15 residues. TCRdb called the RT-PCR reads again in MiXCR, with one record for every CDR3 protein. Among about 650,000 distinct CDR3 sequences listed, approximately 14% were seen once. This clonotype has a handful of counts. This sample comprised PBMCs from blood, obtained roughly 12 days after vaccination. The rearrangement links TRBV6-2 or TRBV6-3 to TRBJ2-1; 8 bases fit TRBD1. The sequence was obtained from a man in his forties or fifties who received an inactivated influenza vaccine. The CDR3 sequence is CASIPGGTGWNEQFF. CDR3 nucleotides: TGTGCCAGCATTCCTGGGGGGACAGGATGGAATGAGCAGTTCTTC.